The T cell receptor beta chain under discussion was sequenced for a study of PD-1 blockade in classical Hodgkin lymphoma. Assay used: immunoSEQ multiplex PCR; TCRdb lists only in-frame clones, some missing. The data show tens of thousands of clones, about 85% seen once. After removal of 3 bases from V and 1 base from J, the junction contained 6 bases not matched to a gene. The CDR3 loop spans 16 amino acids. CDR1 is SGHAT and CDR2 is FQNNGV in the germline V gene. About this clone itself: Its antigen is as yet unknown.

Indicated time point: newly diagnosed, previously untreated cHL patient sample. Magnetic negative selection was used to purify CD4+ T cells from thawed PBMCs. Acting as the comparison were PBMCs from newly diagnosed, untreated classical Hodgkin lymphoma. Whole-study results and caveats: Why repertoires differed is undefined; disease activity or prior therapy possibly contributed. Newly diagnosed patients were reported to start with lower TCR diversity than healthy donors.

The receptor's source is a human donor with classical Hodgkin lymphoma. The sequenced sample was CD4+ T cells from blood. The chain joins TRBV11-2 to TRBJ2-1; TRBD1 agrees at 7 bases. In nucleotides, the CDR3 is TGTGCCAGCAGCTTCCGAGGGGACAGTTCCTACAATGAGCAGTTCTTC. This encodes CASSFRGDSSYNEQFF. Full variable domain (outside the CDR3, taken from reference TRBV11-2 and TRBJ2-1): EAGVAQSPRYKIIEKRQSVAFWCNPISGHATLYWYQQILGQGPKLLIQFQNNGVVDDSQLPKDRFSAERLKGVDSTLKIQPAKLEDSAVYLCASSFRGDSSYNEQFFGPGTRLTVL.